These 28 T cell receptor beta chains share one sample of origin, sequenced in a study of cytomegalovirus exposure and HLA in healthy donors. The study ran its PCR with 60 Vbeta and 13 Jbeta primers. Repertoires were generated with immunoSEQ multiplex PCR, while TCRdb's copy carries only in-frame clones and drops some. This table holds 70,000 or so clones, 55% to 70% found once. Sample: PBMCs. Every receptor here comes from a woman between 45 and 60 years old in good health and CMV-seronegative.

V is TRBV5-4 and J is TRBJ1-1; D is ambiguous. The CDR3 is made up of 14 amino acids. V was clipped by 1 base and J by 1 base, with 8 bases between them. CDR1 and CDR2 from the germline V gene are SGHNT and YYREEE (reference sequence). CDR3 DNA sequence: TGTGCCAGCAGCTTGACACAGAGGAACACTGAAGCTTTCTTT. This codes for CASSLTQRNTEAFF.

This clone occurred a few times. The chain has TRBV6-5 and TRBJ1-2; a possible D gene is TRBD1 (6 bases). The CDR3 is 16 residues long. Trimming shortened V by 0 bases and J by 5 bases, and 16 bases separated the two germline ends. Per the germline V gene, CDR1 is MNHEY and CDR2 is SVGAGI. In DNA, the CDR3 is TGTGCCAGCAGTTACTCCCGCGCGGGGGGGGCTTATGGCTACACCTTC. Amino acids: CASSYSRAGGAYGYTF.

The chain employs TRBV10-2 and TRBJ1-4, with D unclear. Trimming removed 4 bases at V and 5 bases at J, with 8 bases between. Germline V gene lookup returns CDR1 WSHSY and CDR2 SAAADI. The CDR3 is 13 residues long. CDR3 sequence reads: CASSGSENEKLFF. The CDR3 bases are TGCGCCAGCAGTGGTTCAGAAAATGAAAAACTGTTTTTT.

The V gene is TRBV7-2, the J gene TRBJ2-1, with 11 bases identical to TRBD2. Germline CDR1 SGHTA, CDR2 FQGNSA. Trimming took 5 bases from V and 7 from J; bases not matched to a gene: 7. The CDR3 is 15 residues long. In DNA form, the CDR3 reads TGTGCCAGCAGCATCCTAGCGGGAGGTTGGAATGAGCAGTTCTTC. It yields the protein CASSILAGGWNEQFF.

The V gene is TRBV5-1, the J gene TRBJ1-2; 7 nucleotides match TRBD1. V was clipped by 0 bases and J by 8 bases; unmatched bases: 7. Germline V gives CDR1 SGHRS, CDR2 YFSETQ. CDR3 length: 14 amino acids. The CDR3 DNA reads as TGCGCCAGCAGCTTGGCCGAGACAGGGAACGGCTACACCTTC. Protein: CASSLAETGNGYTF.

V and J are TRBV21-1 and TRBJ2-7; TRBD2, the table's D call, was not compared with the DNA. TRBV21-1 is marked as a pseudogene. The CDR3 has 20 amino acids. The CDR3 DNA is TGTGCCAGACTGCCTCTCCCCGGGACTAGCGGGAGGGCCCCTACCTACGAGCAGTACTTC. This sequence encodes CARLPLPGTSGRAPTYEQYF.

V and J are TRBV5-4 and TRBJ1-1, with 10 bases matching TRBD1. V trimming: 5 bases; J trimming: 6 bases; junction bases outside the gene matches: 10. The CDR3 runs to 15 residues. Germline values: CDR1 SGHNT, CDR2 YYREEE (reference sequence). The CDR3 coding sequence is TGTGCCAGCAGTCGATACGGGACAGGGGACCCTGAAGCTTTCTTT. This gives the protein CASSRYGTGDPEAFF.

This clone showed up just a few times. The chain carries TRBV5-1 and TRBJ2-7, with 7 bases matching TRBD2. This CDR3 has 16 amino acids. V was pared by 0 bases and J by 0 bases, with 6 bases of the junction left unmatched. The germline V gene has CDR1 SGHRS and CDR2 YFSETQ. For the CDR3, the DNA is TGCGCCAGCAGCTTGGTCGGGGGGATTCTCTCCTACGAGCAGTACTTC. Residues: CASSLVGGILSYEQYF. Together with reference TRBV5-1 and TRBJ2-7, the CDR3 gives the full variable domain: KAGVTQTPRYLIKTRGQQVTLSCSPISGHRSVSWYQQTPGQGLQFLFEYFSETQRNKGNFPGRFSGRQFSNSRSEMNVSTLELGDSALYLCASSLVGGILSYEQYFGPGTRLTVT.

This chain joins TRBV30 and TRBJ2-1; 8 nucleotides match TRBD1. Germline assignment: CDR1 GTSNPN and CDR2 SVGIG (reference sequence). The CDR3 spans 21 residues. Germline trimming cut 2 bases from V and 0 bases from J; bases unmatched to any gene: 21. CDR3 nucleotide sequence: TGTGCCTGGAGTCTTATGACCCGGACAGGGATGACCGACAGCTCCTACAATGAGCAGTTCTTC. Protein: CAWSLMTRTGMTDSSYNEQFF. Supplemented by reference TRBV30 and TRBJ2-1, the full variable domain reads SQTIHQWPATLVQPVGSPLSLECTVEGTSNPNLYWYRQAAGRGLQLLFYSVGIGQISSEVPQNLSASRPQDRQFILSSKKLLLSDSGFYLCAWSLMTRTGMTDSSYNEQFFGPGTRLTVL.

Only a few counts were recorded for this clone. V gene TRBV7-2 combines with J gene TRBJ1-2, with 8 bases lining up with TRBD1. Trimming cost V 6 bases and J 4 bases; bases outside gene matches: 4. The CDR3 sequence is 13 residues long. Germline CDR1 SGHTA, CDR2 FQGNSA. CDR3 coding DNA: TGTGCCAGCAGGACGACAGGGGTCTATGGCTACACCTTC. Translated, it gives CASRTTGVYGYTF.

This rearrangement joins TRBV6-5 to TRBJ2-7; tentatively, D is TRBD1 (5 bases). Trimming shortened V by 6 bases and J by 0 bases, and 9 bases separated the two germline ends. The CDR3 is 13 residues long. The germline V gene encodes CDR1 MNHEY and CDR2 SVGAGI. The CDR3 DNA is TGTGCCAGCAGGCGCAGGGTCTCCTACGAGCAGTACTTC. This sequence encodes CASRRRVSYEQYF.

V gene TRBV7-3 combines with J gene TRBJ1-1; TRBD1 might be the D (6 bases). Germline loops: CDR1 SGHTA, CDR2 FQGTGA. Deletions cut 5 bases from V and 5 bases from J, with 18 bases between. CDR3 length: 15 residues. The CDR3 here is CASSLRGGAGTEAFF. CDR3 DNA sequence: TGTGCCAGCAGCCTCCGGGGGGGGGCAGGGACTGAAGCTTTCTTT.

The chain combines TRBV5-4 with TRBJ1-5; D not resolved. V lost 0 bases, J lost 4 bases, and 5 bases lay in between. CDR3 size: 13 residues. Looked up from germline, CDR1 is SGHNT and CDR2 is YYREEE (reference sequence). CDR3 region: CASSLELNQPQHF. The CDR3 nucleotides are TGTGCCAGCAGCTTGGAGCTGAATCAGCCCCAGCATTTT.

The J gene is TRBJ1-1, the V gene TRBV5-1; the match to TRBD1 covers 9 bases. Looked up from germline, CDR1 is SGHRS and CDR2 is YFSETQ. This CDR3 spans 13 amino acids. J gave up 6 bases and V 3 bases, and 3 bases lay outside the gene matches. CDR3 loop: CASSWGQGPEAFF. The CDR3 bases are TGCGCCAGCAGCTGGGGACAGGGCCCTGAAGCTTTCTTT.

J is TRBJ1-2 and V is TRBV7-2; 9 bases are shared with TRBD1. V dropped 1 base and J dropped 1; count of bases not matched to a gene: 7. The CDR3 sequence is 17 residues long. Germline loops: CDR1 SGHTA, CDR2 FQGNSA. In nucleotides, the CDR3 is TGTGCCAGCAGCTTAGTGGGACAGGGTACTATTAACTATGGCTACACCTTC. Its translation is CASSLVGQGTINYGYTF.

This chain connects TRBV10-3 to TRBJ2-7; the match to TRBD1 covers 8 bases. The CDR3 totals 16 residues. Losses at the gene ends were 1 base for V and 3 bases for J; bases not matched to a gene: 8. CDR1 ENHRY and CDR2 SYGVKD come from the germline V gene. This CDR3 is CAISELVGTGFYEQYF. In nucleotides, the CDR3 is TGTGCCATCAGTGAGTTGGTGGGGACAGGATTCTACGAGCAGTACTTC.

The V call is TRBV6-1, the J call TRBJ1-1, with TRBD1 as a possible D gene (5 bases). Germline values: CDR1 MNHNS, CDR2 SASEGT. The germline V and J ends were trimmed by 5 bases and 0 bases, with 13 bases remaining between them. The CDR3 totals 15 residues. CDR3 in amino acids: CASSTAGRLNTEAFF. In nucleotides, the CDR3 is TGTGCCAGCAGTACCGCGGGACGGTTGAACACTGAAGCTTTCTTT.

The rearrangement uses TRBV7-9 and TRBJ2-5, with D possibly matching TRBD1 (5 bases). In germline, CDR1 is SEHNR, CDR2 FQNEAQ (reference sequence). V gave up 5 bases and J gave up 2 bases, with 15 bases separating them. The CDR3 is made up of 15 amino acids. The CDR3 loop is CASSKGVIAQETQYF. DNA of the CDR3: TGTGCCAGCAGCAAAGGGGTTATAGCTCAAGAGACCCAGTACTTC. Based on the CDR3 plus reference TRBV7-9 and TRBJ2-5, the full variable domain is DTGVSQNPRHKITKRGQNVTFRCDPISEHNRLYWYRQTLGQGPEFLTYFQNEAQLEKSRLLSDRFSAERPKGSFSTLEIQRTEQGDSAMYLCASSKGVIAQETQYFGPGTRLLVL.

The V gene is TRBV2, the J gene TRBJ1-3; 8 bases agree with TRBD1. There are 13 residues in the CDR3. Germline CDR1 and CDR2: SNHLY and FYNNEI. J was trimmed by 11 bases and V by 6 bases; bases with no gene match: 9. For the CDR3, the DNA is TGTGCCAGCAGGGACAGGGTTGATTCTGCCATATATTTT. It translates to CASRDRVDSAIYF.

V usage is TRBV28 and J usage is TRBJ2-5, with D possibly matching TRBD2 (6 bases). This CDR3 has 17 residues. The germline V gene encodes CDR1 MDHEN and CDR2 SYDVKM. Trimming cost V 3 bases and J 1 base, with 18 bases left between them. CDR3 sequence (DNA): TGTGCCAGCAGTTTCGGGGGTCGTGGCAGGGCCCAAGAGACCCAGTACTTC. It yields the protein CASSFGGRGRAQETQYF.

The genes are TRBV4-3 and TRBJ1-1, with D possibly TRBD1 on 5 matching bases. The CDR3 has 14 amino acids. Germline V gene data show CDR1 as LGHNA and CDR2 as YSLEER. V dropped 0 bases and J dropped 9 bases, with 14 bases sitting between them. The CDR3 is CASSQEGQRGKAFF. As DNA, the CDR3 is TGCGCCAGCAGCCAAGAAGGTCAGCGGGGGAAAGCTTTCTTT.

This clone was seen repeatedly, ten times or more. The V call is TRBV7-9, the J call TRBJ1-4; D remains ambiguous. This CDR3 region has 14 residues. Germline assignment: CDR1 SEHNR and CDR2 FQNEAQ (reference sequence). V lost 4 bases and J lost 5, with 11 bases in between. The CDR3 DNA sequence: TGTGCCAGCAGCTCGGCCCCGGGGAATGAAAAACTGTTTTTT. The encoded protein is CASSSAPGNEKLFF.

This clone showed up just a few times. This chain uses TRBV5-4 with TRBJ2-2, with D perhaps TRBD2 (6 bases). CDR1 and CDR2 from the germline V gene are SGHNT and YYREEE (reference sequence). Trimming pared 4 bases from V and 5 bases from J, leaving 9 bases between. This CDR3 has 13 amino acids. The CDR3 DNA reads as TGTGCCAGCAGCCGCGGGGAAACCGGGGAGCTGTTTTTT. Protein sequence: CASSRGETGELFF. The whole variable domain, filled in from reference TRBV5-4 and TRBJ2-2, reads ETGVTQSPTHLIKTRGQQVTLRCSSQSGHNTVSWYQQALGQGPQFIFQYYREEENGRGNFPPRFSGLQFPNYSSELNVNALELDDSALYLCASSRGETGELFFGEGSRLTVL.

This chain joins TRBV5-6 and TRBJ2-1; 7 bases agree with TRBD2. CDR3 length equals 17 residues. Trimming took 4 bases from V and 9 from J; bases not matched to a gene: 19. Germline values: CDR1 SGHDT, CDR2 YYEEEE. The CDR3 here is CASSGTTSLSNLGEQFF. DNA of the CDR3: TGTGCCAGCAGCGGGACTACTAGCTTGTCCAATTTAGGTGAGCAGTTCTTC.

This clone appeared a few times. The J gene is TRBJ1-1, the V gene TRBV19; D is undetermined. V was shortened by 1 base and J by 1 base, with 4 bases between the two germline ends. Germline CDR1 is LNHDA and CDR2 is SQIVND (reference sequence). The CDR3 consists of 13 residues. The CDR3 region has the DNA TGTGCCAGTAGTATAGCTCCGAACACTGAAGCTTTCTTT. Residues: CASSIAPNTEAFF.

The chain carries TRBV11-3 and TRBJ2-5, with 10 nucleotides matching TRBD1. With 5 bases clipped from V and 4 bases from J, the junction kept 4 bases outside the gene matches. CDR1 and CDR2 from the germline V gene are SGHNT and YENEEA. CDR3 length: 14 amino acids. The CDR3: CASSPRTGGETQYF. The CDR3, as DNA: TGTGCCAGCAGCCCCCGGACAGGGGGAGAGACCCAGTACTTC.

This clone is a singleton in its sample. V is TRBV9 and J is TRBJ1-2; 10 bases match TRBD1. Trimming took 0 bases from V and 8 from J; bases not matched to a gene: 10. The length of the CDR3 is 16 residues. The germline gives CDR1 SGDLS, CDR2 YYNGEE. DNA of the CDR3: TGTGCCAGCAGCGTAGAGACCTCGACAGGGGGCGGGGGCTACACCTTC. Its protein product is CASSVETSTGGGGYTF.

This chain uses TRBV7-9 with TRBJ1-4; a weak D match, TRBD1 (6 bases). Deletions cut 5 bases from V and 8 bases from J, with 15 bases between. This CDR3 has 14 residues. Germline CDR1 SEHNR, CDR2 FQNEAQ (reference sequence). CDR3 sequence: CASSAGTFLEKLFF. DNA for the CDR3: TGTGCCAGCAGCGCCGGGACATTCTTGGAAAAACTGTTTTTT.